This T cell receptor beta chain stems from a study of T-cell memory formation after mild COVID-19. The study, taken as a whole, reports: Researchers found some responding clones in pre-infection memory, a sign that cross-reactive memory joined.

The ends lost 2 bases at V and 3 bases at J; junction bases unmatched: 1. Germline V gives CDR1 LGHDT, CDR2 YNNKEL (reference sequence). This CDR3 has 13 amino acids. This clonotype turned up a few times. Its antigen is unknown. A single record per CDR3 protein comes from TCRdb applying MiXCR to the 5' RACE reads. The repertoire includes 550,000 to 700,000 distinct CDR3 sequences, roughly 18% of them detected once, and around 12% sits in the top ten. Sequencing used PBMCs or a T cell subset sorted from them (not recorded which). The origin of this receptor is an adult woman who had mild COVID-19 (a few samples of this study predate the infection). Cell type and time point are not known. The chain has TRBV3-1 and TRBJ2-7, with 7 bases matching TRBD2. CDR3 sequence reads: CASSQSGGYEQYF. The CDR3 coding sequence is TGTGCCAGCAGCCAATCGGGGGGCTACGAGCAGTACTTC.